This TCR beta chain was profiled in a study of a mutant IDH1 vaccine in newly diagnosed glioma. Overall study: The study gave patients eight vaccinations in weeks 1, 3, 5, 7, 11, 15, 19, 23. Following radiotherapy alone, or alongside temozolomide cycles, vaccination was started after an interval of 4-6 weeks. It was radiotherapy, temozolomide, or both that patients received previously, with most receiving both.

Time point meaning: week 11, during vaccination. The investigators gave 300 ug of mutant IDH1 20-mer peptide in each vaccine dose, together with topical imiquimod. Every donor had a new WHO grade 3 or 4 astrocytoma that was IDH1-mutant, with loss of nuclear ATRX. As to this clone: Its cognate antigen is unknown.

The CDR3 totals 16 residues. Sequenced by immunoSEQ multiplex PCR; TCRdb stores in-frame clones only, minus some. Of around 62,000 clones in the sample, approximately 89% were seen once. The genes are TRBV21-1 and TRBJ2-1; the DNA was not used to check the table's D call, TRBD2. TRBV21-1 is a pseudogene locus. The specimen comprised PBMCs, sampled from a glioma patient whose treatment included an IDH1 peptide vaccine. The clonotype comes from a man in his forties or fifties with glioma. In nucleotides, the CDR3 is TGTGCCAGCAGCAAATCCGAAGCGGGAGGACGGAGGGAGCAGTTCTTC. Amino acid sequence: CASSKSEAGGRREQFF.